Sequencing of this T cell receptor beta chain was carried out in a study of blood T cell repertoires in COVID-19. Measured with immunoSEQ multiplex PCR; TCRdb has only the in-frame clones, and not every one. The table has about 130,000 clones, around 85% seen once. Germline V gene sequence: CDR1 MRHNA, CDR2 SNTAGT. The V end lost 0 bases, the J end lost 0 bases, and 6 bases lay between the germline ends. The CDR3 covers 16 residues. What was sequenced was peripheral blood. This TCR was sampled from a woman aged 80 or older with COVID-19, enrolled during active disease. The chain is built from TRBV6-4 and TRBJ2-6; maybe TRBD2 (6 bases). CDR3 nucleotide sequence: TGTGCCAGCAGTGACTCGGGGGGCTCTGGGGCCAACGTCCTGACTTTC. It specifies CASSDSGGSGANVLTF.